This TCR beta chain appears in the sequencing data of a study of control samples from healthy donors and cancer patients. The assay was immunoSEQ multiplex PCR, and TCRdb's table has in-frame clones only and misses some. The sample lists tens of thousands of clones, about 88% seen once, with roughly an eighth in the top ten. The CDR3 contains 15 residues. The germline V gene encodes CDR1 MNHEY and CDR2 SVGAGI. J gave up 4 bases and V 6 bases, and 7 bases lay outside the gene matches. Sequencing was done on a sample of blood. V is TRBV6-5 and J is TRBJ2-7; 12 bases are shared with TRBD2. This sequence was found in a woman in her sixties or seventies in good health. DNA for the CDR3: TGTGCCAGCAGATCACTAGCGGGAGGTCAGTACGAGCAGTACTTC. This codes for CASRSLAGGQYEQYF.